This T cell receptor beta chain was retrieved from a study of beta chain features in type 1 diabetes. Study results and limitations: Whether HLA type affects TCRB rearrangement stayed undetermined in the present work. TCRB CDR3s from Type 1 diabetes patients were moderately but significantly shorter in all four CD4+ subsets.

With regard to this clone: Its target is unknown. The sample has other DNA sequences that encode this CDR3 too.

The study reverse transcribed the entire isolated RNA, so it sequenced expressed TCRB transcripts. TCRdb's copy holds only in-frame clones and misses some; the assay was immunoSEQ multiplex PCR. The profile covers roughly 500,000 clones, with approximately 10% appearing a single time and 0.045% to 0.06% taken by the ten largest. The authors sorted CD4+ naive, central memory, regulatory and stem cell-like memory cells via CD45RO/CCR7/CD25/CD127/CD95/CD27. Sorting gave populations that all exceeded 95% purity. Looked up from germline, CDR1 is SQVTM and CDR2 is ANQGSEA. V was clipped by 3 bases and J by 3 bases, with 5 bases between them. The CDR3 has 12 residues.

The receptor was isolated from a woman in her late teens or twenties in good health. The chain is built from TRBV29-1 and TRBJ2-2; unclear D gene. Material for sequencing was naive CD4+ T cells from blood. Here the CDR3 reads CSVDRDTGELFF. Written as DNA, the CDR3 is TGCAGCGTTGATCGAGACACCGGGGAGCTGTTTTTT.